The 15 T cell receptor beta chains below all came from one sample that was sequenced in a study of blood T cell repertoires in COVID-19. TCRdb keeps only in-frame clones here, not all; method: immunoSEQ multiplex PCR. Among around 210,000 clones listed, approximately 86% were seen once. Sequencing used peripheral blood. The receptor source for this set is a man in his sixties with COVID-19, enrolled during active disease.

This clone appeared a few times. V usage is TRBV7-9 and J usage is TRBJ1-2; D may be TRBD1 (6 bases). Germline V gene sequence: CDR1 SEHNR, CDR2 FQNEAQ (reference sequence). Trimming cost V 3 bases and J 3 bases, with 14 bases left between them. CDR3 length: 15 residues. The CDR3 DNA reads TGTGCCAGCAGCTTGGCAGGGGAGGGTGACTATGGCTACACCTTC. Amino acids: CASSLAGEGDYGYTF.

This clone was seen only once. J is TRBJ1-6 and V is TRBV10-3; 9 bases line up with TRBD1. The CDR3 has 15 residues. Germline CDR1 is ENHRY and CDR2 is SYGVKD. V lost 5 bases to trimming and J lost 6 bases; unmatched junction nucleotides: 5. The chain's CDR3 is CAISPGQGVNSPLHF. Here the CDR3 DNA reads TGTGCCATCAGTCCGGGACAGGGAGTTAATTCACCCCTCCACTTT.

The chain links TRBV5-1 to TRBJ2-3, with a possible D match to TRBD1 (6 bases). This CDR3 comprises 15 residues. Germline V CDR1 and CDR2: SGHRS, YFSETQ. V was trimmed by 4 bases and J by 2 bases, leaving 14 bases between them. As DNA, the CDR3 is TGCGCCAGCAGCCCGGACAGAACCCTCACAGATACGCAGTATTTT. Its translation: CASSPDRTLTDTQYF.

V and J are TRBV28 and TRBJ1-2, with 7 bases fitting TRBD1. Losses at the gene ends were 2 bases for V and 5 bases for J; bases not matched to a gene: 11. This CDR3 comprises 16 residues. CDR1 is MDHEN and CDR2 is SYDVKM in the germline V gene. CDR3 in amino acids: CASSLSGKGAQYGYTF. CDR3 coding DNA: TGTGCCAGCAGTTTAAGCGGAAAGGGGGCGCAATATGGCTACACCTTC.

This chain links TRBV9 with TRBJ2-2, with unresolved D. V lost 0 bases to trimming and J lost 4 bases, with 7 bases between them. The CDR3 sequence is 14 residues long. Germline loops: CDR1 SGDLS, CDR2 YYNGEE. DNA of the CDR3: TGTGCCAGCAGCGTAGAGCTCATCACCGGGGAGCTGTTTTTT. It codes for CASSVELITGELFF.

This clone showed up just once. The chain uses TRBV30 and TRBJ1-5; D possibly corresponds to TRBD1 (6 bases). Looked up from germline, CDR1 is GTSNPN and CDR2 is SVGIG (reference sequence). Between the trimmed V and J ends, which lost 3 bases and 2 bases, there was a span of 11 bases. The CDR3 length is 14 residues. The CDR3 here is CAWSKGVRNQPQHF. In DNA form, the CDR3 reads TGTGCCTGGAGCAAGGGGGTACGCAATCAGCCCCAGCATTTT.

The gene calls are TRBV28 and TRBJ1-3; 9 bases agree with TRBD1. CDR3 size: 14 residues. Per the germline V gene, CDR1 is MDHEN and CDR2 is SYDVKM. Trimming removed 8 bases from V and 4 bases from J; junction bases left unmatched: 6. As DNA, the CDR3 is TGTGCCAGCTCTCGGGACAGGGAGGGAAACACCATATATTTT. Amino acids: CASSRDREGNTIYF.

The gene calls are TRBV4-2 and TRBJ2-3, with 8 bases matching TRBD1. The CDR3 is 17 residues long. The germline V gene has CDR1 LGHNA and CDR2 YNFKEQ. J lost 4 bases, V lost 2 bases, and 11 bases had no gene match. For the CDR3, the DNA is TGTGCCAGCAGCCAAATCGCAGGGGGCGCTACGGCAGATACGCAGTATTTT. Translation: CASSQIAGGATADTQYF.

This chain joins TRBV27 and TRBJ1-5; 8 bases line up with TRBD1. The V gene end was trimmed by 2 bases and the J gene end by 4 bases; junction bases not matched to a gene: 7. The CDR3 is 16 amino acids. The germline CDR1 and CDR2 sequences are MNHEY and SMNVEV (reference sequence). The DNA of the CDR3 is TGTGCCAGCAGTTTAGAAGGGACAGGTAGGAATCAGCCCCAGCATTTT. This gives the protein CASSLEGTGRNQPQHF.

The chain carries TRBV5-1 and TRBJ2-2, with 8 bases aligning to TRBD2. From germline, CDR1 is SGHRS and CDR2 YFSETQ. J was trimmed by 0 bases and V by 3 bases; bases with no gene match: 4. The CDR3 extends over 16 amino acids. CDR3 DNA sequence: TGCGCCAGCAGCTCTTTAGCGGGGACGAACACCGGGGAGCTGTTTTTT. Amino acid sequence: CASSSLAGTNTGELFF.

This chain connects TRBV7-6 to TRBJ2-7, with D tentatively TRBD2 (6 bases). The CDR3 runs to 18 residues. Trimming cost V 5 bases and J 7 bases, with 30 bases left between them. Germline V gives CDR1 SGHVS, CDR2 FNYEAQ. CDR3 DNA: TGTGCCAGCAGCAAACTACCCTGGCAGGAGGGGATCCTACGAGAGCAGTACTTC. It encodes CASSKLPWQEGILREQYF.

The rearrangement joins TRBV3-1 (or the pseudogene TRBV3-2) to TRBJ1-1, with 9 bases lining up with TRBD1. Trimming took 1 base from V and 4 from J; bases not matched to a gene: 4. The CDR3 loop spans 15 amino acids. In germline, CDR1 is LGHDT, CDR2 YNNKEL (reference sequence). In DNA form, the CDR3 reads TGTGCCAGCAGCCAAGGAACAGGGGGCGTCACTGAAGCTTTCTTT. Its translation is CASSQGTGGVTEAFF.

V is TRBV28 and J is TRBJ1-6; perhaps TRBD1 as D (5 bases). Trimming removed 6 bases from V and 5 bases from J, with 14 bases in between. The V gene's germline CDR1 is MDHEN and CDR2 SYDVKM. The CDR3 covers 15 residues. DNA for the CDR3: TGTGCCAGCAGGATGCAAGACAGACATAATTCACCCCTCCACTTT. Translation: CASRMQDRHNSPLHF.

This sequence joins TRBV2 and TRBJ1-2; TRBD1 matches 7 bases. The CDR3 extends over 13 amino acids. Germline CDR1 is SNHLY and CDR2 is FYNNEI. Trimming cost V 4 bases and J 8 bases; bases outside gene matches: 7. The CDR3 sequence is CASSVDRAEGYTF. The CDR3 DNA reads as TGTGCCAGCAGTGTAGACAGGGCAGAAGGCTACACCTTC.

The CDR3 loop reads CASSQDYLQGGSGYTF. The CDR3 DNA sequence: TGTGCCAGCAGCCAAGACTATCTACAGGGCGGTAGTGGCTACACCTTC. J is TRBJ1-2 and V is TRBV3-1 (or the pseudogene TRBV3-2); the D gene is possibly TRBD1 (6 bases). CDR1 LGHDT and CDR2 YNNKEL come from the germline V gene (reference sequence). V was trimmed by 0 bases and J by 7 bases, leaving 18 bases between them. The CDR3 totals 16 residues.